This passage covers 4 T cell receptor beta chains from one sample sequenced in a study of early T cells in non-severe SARS-CoV-2 infection. TCRdb re-called the 5' RACE reads with MiXCR, one entry per CDR3 protein. Of around 70,000 distinct CDR3 sequences in the sample, roughly an eighth are singletons; the top ten hold about 4.2%. The sequencing input was whole blood. These receptors all come from an adult who was a healthcare worker with PCR-confirmed SARS-CoV-2 infection or an uninfected control (not recorded which).

In its sample, this clonotype was seen many times. The CDR3: CASSLNRQETQYF. In DNA form, the CDR3 reads TGTGCCAGCAGCTTAAACCGCCAAGAGACCCAGTACTTC. This chain joins TRBV7-6 and TRBJ2-5, with D unclear. The germline V and J ends were trimmed by 2 bases and 1 base, with 5 bases remaining between them. In germline, CDR1 is SGHVS, CDR2 FNYEAQ. The CDR3 consists of 13 residues.

This clonotype was recorded many times. The CDR3 DNA reads TGTGCCAGCAGCTCAATGGGACCAAGCACAGATACGCAGTATTTT. Its protein is CASSSMGPSTDTQYF. The J gene is TRBJ2-3, the V gene TRBV7-2; D may match TRBD1 or TRBD2 (5 bases each). CDR3 size: 15 residues. Germline V CDR1 and CDR2: SGHTA, FQGNSA. The germline V and J ends were trimmed by 4 bases and 0 bases, with 11 bases remaining between them.

The J gene is TRBJ2-5, the V gene TRBV27; D is ambiguous. The CDR3 length is 12 residues. Trimming shortened V by 5 bases and J by 0 bases, and 4 bases separated the two germline ends. Germline V lookup: CDR1 MNHEY, CDR2 SMNVEV (reference sequence). CDR3 sequence: CASSTNQETQYF. CDR3 nucleotide sequence: TGTGCCAGCAGTACTAACCAAGAGACCCAGTACTTC.

This clonotype was observed many times. The chain joins TRBV20-1 to TRBJ2-6; unclear D gene. V dropped 4 bases and J dropped 0 bases, with 7 bases sitting between them. CDR3 size: 14 residues. Germline V gene data show CDR1 as DFQATT and CDR2 as SNEGSKA (reference sequence). The CDR3 nucleotides are TGCAGTGCTACCGCCAACTCTGGGGCCAACGTCCTGACTTTC. Translated, it gives CSATANSGANVLTF.